The clone carrying this T cell receptor (beta chain) has ten or more counts. Enrolled during active infection, Seattle patients were then followed longitudinally. Only in-frame clones appear in the TCRdb table, and some are missing; sequencing was by immunoSEQ multiplex PCR. In the table there are 130,000 or so clones, 88% of which are singletons. This CDR3 comprises 15 residues. V lost 1 base to trimming and J lost 6 bases; unmatched junction nucleotides: 6. Germline V gene sequence: CDR1 MGHRA, CDR2 YSYEKL. The sample comes from a study of blood T cell repertoires in COVID-19. Study-level background: Samples representing acute and convalescent COVID-19 were sourced from the United States, Italy and Spain. T cells, B-cell-depleted T cells, or PBMCs provided the cDNA or gDNA that served as material.

This clonotype was obtained from a human donor with COVID-19, enrolled during active disease. The donor label of this sample is uncertain. The V gene is TRBV4-1, the J gene TRBJ2-7; 10 nucleotides line up with TRBD2. Material: peripheral blood. CDR3 loop: CASSQGGAGGLEQYF. The CDR3 DNA follows: TGCGCCAGCAGCCAAGGAGGAGCGGGAGGGCTCGAGCAGTACTTC.